These T cell receptor beta chains were read from a single sample in a study of shared clonotypes between healthy human individuals. Sequencing was performed with immunoSEQ multiplex PCR; in TCRdb, only in-frame clones are kept and a portion is missing. The sample holds approximately 840,000 clones, 95% to 97% seen once. The material sequenced was naive CD8+ T cells sorted from blood. Every receptor here comes from a young man in good health. The CDR3 runs from the conserved cysteine through the conserved F or W. A D gene is named only where the DNA matches it firmly. Rows give clone size only sometimes, using once, few, many, or a class for an expanded clone.

V	size	J	D	DNA	CDR3
TRBV28	.	TRBJ1-5	TRBD1	TGTGCCAGCAGCCGAGACAGGGAAGATCAGCCCCAGCATTTT	CASSRDREDQPQHF
TRBV10-1	.	TRBJ2-1	TRBD2	TGCGCCAGCAGTGGGCTAGCGGTCAATGAGCAGTTCTTC	CASSGLAVNEQFF
TRBV9	.	TRBJ2-2	TRBD2	TGTGCCAGCAGCGTAGCTAGACTAGCGGGAGGGGACACCGGGGAGCTGTTTTTT	CASSVARLAGGDTGELFF
TRBV15	.	TRBJ1-1	.	TGTGCCACCAGCGAATCAGAGGGTTACACTGAAGCTTTCTTT	CATSESEGYTEAFF
TRBV11-2	.	TRBJ2-3	.	TGTGCCAGCAGCTCCGAGACAGATACTAGCACAGATACGCAGTATTTT	CASSSETDTSTDTQYF
TRBV6-1	.	TRBJ2-7	.	TGTGCCAGCAGTGCCAGTCTGGGCAGCTCCTACGAGCAGTACTTC	CASSASLGSSYEQYF
TRBV7-6	.	TRBJ2-3	.	TGTGCCAGCAGCTTAGGTTTTAGCCTCTCCACAGATACGCAGTATTTT	CASSLGFSLSTDTQYF
TRBV9	.	TRBJ1-3	.	TGTGCCAGCAGCCCAGCATTGACAGGATCGGGAAACACCATATATTTT	CASSPALTGSGNTIYF
TRBV10-2	.	TRBJ2-7	.	TGCGCCAGCAGTGAGGGGGCGAGATACGAGCAGTACTTC	CASSEGARYEQYF
TRBV4-1	.	TRBJ2-7	.	TGCGCCAGCAGCCAAGATGTTGGACTACCTGATAACGAGCAGTACTTC	CASSQDVGLPDNEQYF
TRBV19	.	TRBJ1-5	TRBD1	TGTGCCAGTAGCAGAATGCAAACAGGGGTGAGCAATCAGCCCCAGCATTTT	CASSRMQTGVSNQPQHF
TRBV25-1	.	TRBJ2-1	.	TGTGCCAGTTGTGGAGCGAATGAGCAGTTCTTC	CASCGANEQFF
TRBV27	.	TRBJ2-5	.	TGTGCCAGCAGTTACGGGAGAACGTCGACCCAGTACTTC	CASSYGRTSTQYF
TRBV5-1	few	TRBJ2-5	.	TGCGCCAGCAGCGCGACAGGATCTCAAGAGACCCAGTACTTC	CASSATGSQETQYF
TRBV11-2	.	TRBJ2-7	TRBD2	TGTGCCAGCCACGACCCGTGGGGACTACAATACTACGAGCAGTACTTC	CASHDPWGLQYYEQYF
TRBV9	.	TRBJ2-2	.	TGTGCCAGCAGTGACAGAAACACCGGGGAGCTGTTTTTT	CASSDRNTGELFF
TRBV6-6	.	TRBJ2-7	.	TGTGCCAGCAGTTACCTCTCTGTGACCTACGAGCAGTACTTC	CASSYLSVTYEQYF
TRBV5-8	.	TRBJ2-2	TRBD2	TGTGCCAGCATCGTACTAGCGGGAGTCGCCGGGGAGCTGTTTTTT	CASIVLAGVAGELFF
TRBV7-8	.	TRBJ2-7	TRBD2	TGTGCCAGCAGCTTACGCTTGGCTAGCGGGAGCAGCTACGAGCAGTACTTC	CASSLRLASGSSYEQYF
TRBV18	.	TRBJ1-5	.	TGTGCCAGCTCACCAGGGTTGCCCCGGAATAGCAATCAGCCCCAGCATTTT	CASSPGLPRNSNQPQHF
TRBV7-2	.	TRBJ2-1	.	TGTGCCAGCAGCTTAGGATCGATAGCGTCCTACAATGAGCAGTTCTTC	CASSLGSIASYNEQFF
TRBV11-2	.	TRBJ2-1	.	TGTGCCAGTCAACACGCAGGACTATACAATGAGCAGTTCTTC	CASQHAGLYNEQFF
TRBV7-9	.	TRBJ2-1	.	TGTGCCAGCAGCGGAAGAGGTTCCTACAATGAGCAGTTCTTC	CASSGRGSYNEQFF
TRBV19	.	TRBJ2-1	.	TGTGCCAGTAGTTACGCAGGGGCTTACGAGCAGTTCTTC	CASSYAGAYEQFF
TRBV6-1	.	TRBJ2-7	.	TGTGCCAGCAGTGTCGCAGGTGGCAGATTGTACGAGCAGTACTTC	CASSVAGGRLYEQYF
TRBV4-1	.	TRBJ2-1	.	TGCGCCAGCAGCCGGGGGAGCGGTTACTACAATGAGCAGTTCTTC	CASSRGSGYYNEQFF
TRBV7-9	.	TRBJ1-5	.	TGTGCCAGCAGCTTAGCCTGGGACAGCAATCAGCCCCAGCATTTT	CASSLAWDSNQPQHF
TRBV29-1	.	TRBJ2-5	TRBD1	TGCAGCGTTGAAGAAAGGGGGACAGAAGAAGAGACCCAGTACTTC	CSVEERGTEEETQYF
TRBV7-9	.	TRBJ2-1	.	TGTGCCAGTATAACCGACCGGACCACCCGGCAGTTCTTC	CASITDRTTRQFF
TRBV5-4	.	TRBJ1-2	.	TGTGCCAGCAGCTTTTATGGGGGTTCCGCAGATGGCTACACCTTC	CASSFYGGSADGYTF
TRBV27	once	TRBJ1-1	TRBD1	TGTGCCAGCAGTCCCCGTTTGGACAGGGGACGAAACACTGAAGCTTTCTTT	CASSPRLDRGRNTEAFF
TRBV7-2	.	TRBJ1-2	.	TGTGCCAGCACCACTTTTTGGGGCAGGAACACTAACTATGGCTACACCTTC	CASTTFWGRNTNYGYTF
TRBV6-5	.	TRBJ2-2	TRBD2	TGTGCCAGCAGTTACCGGGAGGGTGGGGAGCTGTTTTTT	CASSYREGGELFF
TRBV5-1	.	TRBJ2-1	.	TGCGCCAGCAGCTTCGGACGTACAACTGAGCAGTTCTTC	CASSFGRTTEQFF
TRBV10-1	.	TRBJ2-7	.	TGCGCCAGCAGTGACGGAGGGTCCCAAAACTACTACGAGCAGTACTTC	CASSDGGSQNYYEQYF
TRBV7-8	.	TRBJ2-2	.	TGTGCCAGCAGCTTAGCTTCCGGGACACCTACCGGGGAGCTGTTTTTT	CASSLASGTPTGELFF
TRBV4-1	.	TRBJ2-7	TRBD1	TGCGCCAGCAGCCGCGCGGACAGGGGGGCCTACGAGCAGTACTTC	CASSRADRGAYEQYF
TRBV4-1	.	TRBJ2-7	.	TGCGCCAGCAGCCAAAGCTCAGGTGGGAGAAGCTACGAGCAGTACTTC	CASSQSSGGRSYEQYF
TRBV19	.	TRBJ1-5	.	TGTGCCAGTAGTATAAGGTTCGATAGCAATCAGCCCCAGCATTTT	CASSIRFDSNQPQHF
TRBV7-7	.	TRBJ2-1	TRBD2	TGTGCTAGCAGCTTAAGCCCTAGCGGGAGTAATGAGCAGTTCTTC	CASSLSPSGSNEQFF
TRBV7-6	once	TRBJ2-7	.	TGTGCCAGCAGCTTAGACGGCCGATCCTCCTACGAGCAGTACTTC	CASSLDGRSSYEQYF
TRBV6-6	.	TRBJ1-4	.	TGTGCCAGCGGAGGGGGGGCGAGGGAAAAACTGTTTTTT	CASGGGAREKLFF
TRBV4-1	.	TRBJ2-7	.	TGCGCCAGCAGCCAAGATTCCTCGCAGGGTGTCTACGAGCAGTACTTC	CASSQDSSQGVYEQYF